The 8 T cell receptor beta chains reported below all come from one sample, sequenced in a study of cytomegalovirus exposure and HLA in healthy donors. A multiplex PCR was run with 60 Vbeta primers and 13 Jbeta primers. Only in-frame clones appear in the TCRdb table, and some are missing; sequencing was by immunoSEQ multiplex PCR. The data show 150,000 to 200,000 clones, roughly four fifths seen once. The sequencing input was PBMCs. Source of these receptors: a male donor in good health and CMV-seronegative.

The chain joins TRBV4-3 to TRBJ2-7; 13 bases match TRBD2. The CDR3 runs to 15 residues. V lost 4 bases, J lost 5 bases, and 5 bases stayed unmatched. The V gene's germline CDR1 is LGHNA and CDR2 YSLEER. CDR3 sequence (DNA): TGCGCCAGCAGCCTCCTACTAGCGGGGGGGCACGAGCAGTACTTC. Translated, it gives CASSLLLAGGHEQYF.

In nucleotides, the CDR3 is TGTGCCAGCAGTGGGGGACAAGGCCAGACCTACGAGCAGTACTTC. Its translation is CASSGGQGQTYEQYF. This chain connects TRBV6-1 to TRBJ2-7, with D possibly TRBD1 on 6 matching bases. The CDR3 spans 15 residues. Germline CDR1 is MNHNS and CDR2 is SASEGT. Trimming stripped 4 bases from V and 2 bases from J, with 15 bases between.

The J gene is TRBJ1-5, the V gene TRBV27; TRBD1 matches 8 bases. Germline loops: CDR1 MNHEY, CDR2 SMNVEV (reference sequence). The CDR3 runs 16 residues. The V gene end was trimmed by 0 bases and the J gene end by 7 bases; junction bases not matched to a gene: 8. CDR3 nucleotides: TGTGCCAGCAGTTTATCGTCAGGGGGCGCAGAGCAGCCCCAGCATTTT. Its translation: CASSLSSGGAEQPQHF.

This chain uses TRBV14 with TRBJ1-3, with D unresolved. The CDR3 runs 18 residues. The ends were cut back, 2 bases at V and 0 bases at J, with 17 bases in the middle. Per germline, CDR1 SGHDN and CDR2 FVKESK. In DNA, the CDR3 is TGTGCCAGCAGCCAACGCTCGGCTAGCTCCTTCTCTGGAAACACCATATATTTT. Translated: CASSQRSASSFSGNTIYF.

The chain links TRBV5-1 to TRBJ1-1, with TRBD1 identical over 8 bases. The trim removed 6 bases at V and 3 bases at J, leaving 10 bases unmatched. The CDR3 runs to 15 residues. Germline lookup yields CDR1 SGHRS and CDR2 YFSETQ. CDR3 DNA sequence: TGCGCCAGCACTTTTCTCGGGACAGGCCACACTGAAGCTTTCTTT. Translated, it gives CASTFLGTGHTEAFF.

V is TRBV7-2 and J is TRBJ2-7; D may be TRBD2 (7 bases). Per the germline V gene, CDR1 is SGHTA and CDR2 is FQGNSA. The CDR3 consists of 16 residues. Deletions cut 3 bases from V and 2 bases from J, with 17 bases between. CDR3 sequence reads: CASSFIMGGRPYEQYF. The CDR3 DNA sequence: TGTGCCAGCAGCTTCATTATGGGGGGGCGCCCCTACGAGCAGTACTTC.

The chain joins TRBV7-3 to TRBJ2-3; 10 nucleotides align to TRBD1. CDR3 length equals 17 residues. Germline V CDR1 and CDR2: SGHTA, FQGTGA. The ends lost 6 bases at V and 2 bases at J; junction bases unmatched: 11. The DNA for the CDR3 is TGTGCCAGCAGAAAAGAAAGGACAGGGGGTAACACAGATACGCAGTATTTT. Translation: CASRKERTGGNTDTQYF.

The CDR3 DNA follows: TGTGCCAGCAGTTCCTACACTGAAGCTTTCTTT. Translating gives CASSSYTEAFF. The chain uses TRBV27 and TRBJ1-1; D not resolved. Germline CDR1 MNHEY, CDR2 SMNVEV (reference sequence). V was trimmed by 4 bases and J by 3 bases, leaving 3 bases between them. The CDR3 consists of 11 residues.